Presented here are 32 T cell receptor beta chains from one specimen sequenced in a study of regulatory T cells in long-lasting Graves disease. In building TCR beta libraries, iRepertoire HTBI primers were used together with Arm-PCR of CDR3 regions. TCRdb recomputed calls from the multiplex PCR reads with MiXCR, one row per CDR3 protein. The table has 400,000 to 600,000 distinct CDR3 sequences, 20% to 25% seen once; the top ten hold about 6.6%. Time point given: persistent/refractory GD, antithyroid drugs over 5 years with positive TRAb. There was RNA extracted from PBMCs, and the TCR library was made from it. Source: peripheral blood mononuclear cells (PBMCs), taken when the disease was refractory, from a patient treated with antithyroid drugs. These TCRs come from a female donor with Graves disease.

This clonotype occurred a few times. The chain couples TRBV7-9 to TRBJ2-2; D is uncertain. In germline, CDR1 is SEHNR, CDR2 FQNEAQ (reference sequence). This CDR3 comprises 12 residues. V was clipped by 5 bases and J by 8 bases, with 9 bases between them. The CDR3 DNA is TGTGCCAGCAGCCCGCCGCCGGGGGAGCTGTTTTTT. Translated, it gives CASSPPPGELFF.

V is TRBV5-6 and J is TRBJ1-1, with D possibly TRBD1 on 6 matching bases. The CDR3 is 14 residues long. CDR1 is SGHDT, CDR2 YYEEEE, per germline. V lost 3 bases, J lost 4 bases, and 13 bases lay in between. The CDR3 sequence is CASSSTTGPTEAFF. DNA for the CDR3: TGTGCCAGCAGCTCCACGACAGGACCCACTGAAGCTTTCTTT.

This chain joins TRBV24-1 and TRBJ2-1, with unresolved D. Germline-derived CDR1 and CDR2 are KGHDR and SFDVKD. The CDR3 runs 15 residues. V lost 3 bases and J lost 13, with 21 bases in between. This CDR3 reads CATSDLGQPPGPQFF. In DNA, the CDR3 is TGTGCCACCAGTGATCTAGGGCAGCCCCCTGGGCCCCAGTTCTTC.

In this sample, this clonotype turned up a few times. The chain joins TRBV28 to TRBJ1-3; D might be TRBD1 (5 bases). Germline CDR1 and CDR2: MDHEN and SYDVKM. V was cut by 6 bases and J by 4 bases, with 13 bases left in between. This CDR3 spans 14 amino acids. CDR3 sequence: CASSPSGDGNTIYF. DNA of the CDR3: TGTGCCAGCAGCCCTTCGGGGGACGGAAACACCATATATTTT.

This clonotype was observed at least ten times. V usage is TRBV15 and J usage is TRBJ2-7; no clear D gene. V was shortened by 4 bases and J by 4 bases, with 17 bases between the two germline ends. Germline V lookup: CDR1 LNHNV, CDR2 YYDKDF (reference sequence). This CDR3 spans 15 amino acids. In DNA, the CDR3 is TGTGCCACCAGCAAAATCGACGGAACCGGGTACGAGCAGTACTTC. It translates to CATSKIDGTGYEQYF. Variable domain in full (rest from reference TRBV15 and TRBJ2-7): DAMVIQNPRYQVTQFGKPVTLSCSQTLNHNVMYWYQQKSSQAPKLLFHYYDKDFNNEADTPDNFQSRRPNTSFCFLDIRSPGLGDTAMYLCATSKIDGTGYEQYFGPGTRLTVT.

This clonotype has a handful of counts. This may be a read error, as it is one base from a much larger clone. This chain links TRBV2 with TRBJ2-7; a possible D gene is TRBD1 (6 bases). Germline assignment: CDR1 SNHLY and CDR2 FYNNEI. The V and J ends lost 7 bases and 7 bases respectively, with 23 bases between them. The CDR3 totals 15 residues. DNA of the CDR3: TGTGCCAGCATTGAGGATGAACAGGGAAGTTGGGAGCAGTACTTC. This gives the protein CASIEDEQGSWEQYF.

A remark on this clonotype: With a much larger clone just one base away, this may be a read error. The gene calls are TRBV11-2 and TRBJ2-7; no firm D call. The germline gives CDR1 SGHAT, CDR2 FQNNGV. The CDR3 has 15 residues. The CDR3 DNA sequence: TGTGCCAGCAGCCGCGGCTTGACCCCGAACTACGAGCAGCACTTC. Its protein product is CASSRGLTPNYEQHF.

There are many counts of this clonotype. The V gene is TRBV6-5, the J gene TRBJ1-6; D is unclear. The ends were cut back, 0 bases at V and 8 bases at J, with 17 bases in the middle. CDR1 is MNHEY and CDR2 is SVGAGI in the germline V gene. The CDR3 sequence is 17 residues long. CDR3 sequence: CASSYSSVPGPDSPLHF. DNA for the CDR3: TGTGCCAGCAGTTACTCTAGCGTCCCGGGCCCCGATTCACCCCTCCACTTT.

This clonotype was recorded at least ten times. This rearrangement joins TRBV12-3 or TRBV12-4 to TRBJ2-7; D unresolved. CDR3 length: 14 residues. V gave up 2 bases and J gave up 4 bases, with 12 bases separating them. CDR3 DNA: TGTGCCAGCAGTTTACTGGGCAGAATATACGAGCAGTACTTC. Its protein is CASSLLGRIYEQYF.

This clonotype has just a few counts. The CDR3 region is CASSISGTPETQYF. The CDR3 nucleotides are TGTGCCAGCAGCATCTCCGGGACCCCGGAGACCCAGTACTTC. The V gene is TRBV6-1, the J gene TRBJ2-5; D may match TRBD1 or TRBD2 (5 bases each). With 6 bases removed from V and 5 bases from J, the gap between germline ends came to 16 bases. The CDR3 spans 14 residues. Germline CDR1 reads MNHNS; CDR2 reads SASEGT.

This chain connects TRBV28 to TRBJ2-7, with 10 bases aligning to TRBD1. Germline lookup yields CDR1 MDHEN and CDR2 SYDVKM. J was trimmed by 5 bases and V by 6 bases; bases with no gene match: 10. The CDR3 spans 15 residues. CDR3 sequence (DNA): TGTGCCAGCAGCACCGCGGGACAGGGGAGCGACGAGCAGTACTTC. It encodes CASSTAGQGSDEQYF.

As concerns this clonotype: This may be a read error, as it is one base from a much larger clone. The V call is TRBV28, the J call TRBJ2-5; the D gene is possibly TRBD2 (5 bases). Germline CDR1 is MDHEN and CDR2 is SYDVKM. The CDR3 runs to 12 residues. With 4 bases removed from V and 14 bases from J, the gap between germline ends came to 17 bases. CDR3 coding DNA: TGTGCCAGCAGTTCCGCCGACTACGAGCATTACTTC. It specifies CASSSADYEHYF.

The chain employs TRBV3-1 and TRBJ1-2, with D possibly being TRBD1 (6 bases). V shed 0 bases and J shed 6 bases, with 14 bases lying between them. The CDR3 covers 15 residues. Germline V gene data show CDR1 as LGHDT and CDR2 as YNNKEL (reference sequence). CDR3 amino acids: CASSQDLSGAHGYTF. CDR3 coding DNA: TGTGCCAGCAGCCAAGATCTCTCAGGGGCCCATGGCTACACCTTC.

This clonotype was recorded many times. The chain employs TRBV7-8 and TRBJ2-5; D may be TRBD1 (6 bases). CDR3 length equals 17 residues. Germline CDR1 reads SGHVS; CDR2 reads FQNEAQ. Trimming removed 3 bases from V and 1 base from J, with 18 bases in between. CDR3 nucleotides: TGTGCCAGCAGCTTCCACAGGGAAATCCCCTCCCAAGAGACCCAGTACTTC. Its protein is CASSFHREIPSQETQYF. The full variable domain, completed using reference TRBV7-8 and TRBJ2-5, is GAGVSQSPRYKVAKRGQDVALRCDPISGHVSLFWYQQALGQGPEFLTYFQNEAQLDKSGLPSDRFFAERPEGSVSTLKIQRTQQEDSAVYLCASSFHREIPSQETQYFGPGTRLLVL.

This clonotype has a count of ten or more. The V gene is TRBV20-1, the J gene TRBJ2-7; 7 nucleotides match TRBD2. CDR3 size: 14 residues. Trimming at V came to 3 bases and at J to 0 bases, leaving 5 bases not matched to a gene. From germline, CDR1 is DFQATT and CDR2 SNEGSKA (reference sequence). CDR3 sequence (DNA): TGCAGTGCTAGGGGGGGGGTCGGCTCCTACGAGCAGTACTTC. This codes for CSARGGVGSYEQYF.

The gene calls are TRBV6-5 and TRBJ2-7; tentative D call: TRBD2 (5 bases). V was pared by 0 bases and J by 7 bases, with 16 bases between. CDR3 length equals 15 residues. Germline V gene lookup returns CDR1 MNHEY and CDR2 SVGAGI. DNA of the CDR3: TGTGCCAGCAGTTACTCCCCTGCGGGCCCGGGAGAGCAGTACTTC. Amino acids: CASSYSPAGPGEQYF.

This CDR3 reads CSAPGRDRRAEAFF. CDR3 bases: TGCAGTGCTCCTGGTCGGGACAGGAGAGCTGAAGCTTTCTTT. The chain has TRBV20-1 and TRBJ1-1; 8 bases line up with TRBD1. There are 14 residues in the CDR3. The V segment lost 5 bases and the J segment 6 bases; nucleotides outside the gene matches: 11. Per germline, CDR1 DFQATT and CDR2 SNEGSKA (reference sequence).

The V and J genes are TRBV9 and TRBJ2-5; a possible D gene is TRBD2 (5 bases). CDR1 SGDLS and CDR2 YYNGEE come from the germline V gene. Trimming shortened V by 0 bases and J by 2 bases, and 14 bases separated the two germline ends. The CDR3 has 16 residues. CDR3 region: CASSVAIGSRQETQYF. The DNA of the CDR3 is TGTGCCAGCAGCGTAGCGATTGGGAGCCGTCAAGAGACCCAGTACTTC.

This clonotype was detected only a few times. The V gene is TRBV20-1, the J gene TRBJ2-7; the D is unclear. CDR1 and CDR2 from the germline V gene are DFQATT and SNEGSKA (reference sequence). Deletions cut 6 bases from V and 0 bases from J, with 15 bases between. The CDR3 is made up of 14 amino acids. The CDR3 is CSATADPISYEQYF. CDR3 DNA: TGCAGTGCCACGGCGGACCCGATCTCCTACGAGCAGTACTTC.

The V call is TRBV9, the J call TRBJ1-5; D perhaps matches TRBD1 (6 bases). Germline CDR1 and CDR2: SGDLS and YYNGEE. This CDR3 is 14 amino acids long. The germline V and J ends were trimmed by 3 bases and 7 bases, with 14 bases remaining between them. The CDR3 DNA reads TGTGCCAGCAGCGAGCCAGGGGTAGGACAGCCCCAGCATTTT. Translated: CASSEPGVGQPQHF.

This clonotype was seen many times. The chain carries TRBV28 and TRBJ1-4, with a weak D call TRBD1 (6 bases). V lost 6 bases and J lost 3, with 11 bases in between. CDR1 is MDHEN, CDR2 SYDVKM, per germline. CDR3 length equals 14 residues. The CDR3 sequence: CASRRGAANEKLFF. CDR3 sequence (DNA): TGTGCCAGCAGACGGGGGGCGGCTAATGAAAAACTGTTTTTT. Variable domain in full (rest from reference TRBV28 and TRBJ1-4): DVKVTQSSRYLVKRTGEKVFLECVQDMDHENMFWYRQDPGLGLRLIYFSYDVKMKEKGDIPEGYSVSREKKERFSLILESASTNQTSMYLCASRRGAANEKLFFGSGTQLSVL.

This clonotype was seen ten or more times. The chain combines TRBV3-1 with TRBJ1-2, with a weak D call TRBD1 (5 bases). The germline V gene has CDR1 LGHDT and CDR2 YNNKEL (reference sequence). The CDR3 runs to 13 residues. Trimming left V 0 bases short and J 7 bases short, with 9 bases between. CDR3 coding DNA: TGTGCCAGCAGCCAAGATTTAAGGGGTGGCTACACCTTC. Its translation: CASSQDLRGGYTF.

V is TRBV5-1 and J is TRBJ2-7, with D maybe TRBD1 (7 bases). V was shortened by 1 base and J by 5 bases, with 10 bases between the two germline ends. CDR3 length: 13 amino acids. Per the germline V gene, CDR1 is SGHRS and CDR2 is YFSETQ. Written as DNA, the CDR3 is TGCGCCAGCAGCTTGCCCAGGGGGGACGAGCAGTACTTC. Protein sequence: CASSLPRGDEQYF.

This clonotype was recorded at least ten times. This sequence joins TRBV7-2 and TRBJ2-7, with no clear D. V lost 0 bases and J lost 4, with 16 bases in between. Germline-derived CDR1 and CDR2 are SGHTA and FQGNSA. This CDR3 contains 16 residues. The CDR3 DNA reads as TGTGCCAGCAGCTTAGCCACAGCCTTACAAGGGTACGAGCAGTACTTC. This gives the protein CASSLATALQGYEQYF.

This clonotype is a singleton in its sample. J is TRBJ2-1 and V is TRBV19; 14 bases are shared with TRBD2. With V trimmed by 8 bases and J by 8 bases, 8 bases remained unmatched. The CDR3 has 15 amino acids. From germline, CDR1 is LNHDA and CDR2 SQIVND (reference sequence). Here the CDR3 reads CASASTSGRADEQFF. The CDR3 DNA reads TGTGCCAGTGCCTCGACTAGCGGGAGGGCCGATGAGCAGTTCTTC.

In its sample, this clonotype was seen a few times. J is TRBJ1-5 and V is TRBV20-1; 9 bases fit TRBD1. This CDR3 has 14 residues. The germline gives CDR1 DFQATT, CDR2 SNEGSKA (reference sequence). V trimming: 3 bases; J trimming: 4 bases; junction bases outside the gene matches: 4. The CDR3 spells CSARVGTGNQPQHF. CDR3 DNA sequence: TGCAGTGCTAGGGTCGGGACAGGGAATCAGCCCCAGCATTTT.

This chain joins TRBV5-1 and TRBJ2-5, with TRBD2 matching over 10 bases. There are 20 residues in the CDR3. J lost 2 bases, V lost 4 bases, and 20 bases had no gene match. Germline V gene lookup returns CDR1 SGHRS and CDR2 YFSETQ. The CDR3: CASSHRTSGREPGDQETQYF. In DNA form, the CDR3 reads TGCGCCAGCAGCCATCGAACAAGCGGGAGGGAACCGGGGGATCAAGAGACCCAGTACTTC.

This clonotype was found many times. The V gene is TRBV5-1, the J gene TRBJ1-5, with D maybe TRBD1 (6 bases). This CDR3 contains 15 residues. In germline, CDR1 is SGHRS, CDR2 YFSETQ. V lost 1 base to trimming and J lost 3 bases, with 11 bases between them. CDR3 sequence reads: CASSLTGANNQPQHF. DNA for the CDR3: TGCGCCAGCAGCTTGACGGGGGCGAACAATCAGCCCCAGCATTTT.

This clonotype was counted at least ten times. CDR3 sequence: CASNTGAAGTEAFF. Written as DNA, the CDR3 is TGTGCCAGTAACACAGGGGCCGCAGGCACTGAAGCTTTCTTT. V and J are TRBV7-9 and TRBJ1-1; TRBD1 agrees at 7 bases. The trim removed 9 bases at V and 4 bases at J, leaving 11 bases unmatched. This CDR3 comprises 14 residues. CDR1 is SEHNR and CDR2 is FQNEAQ in the germline V gene (reference sequence). Together with reference TRBV7-9 and TRBJ1-1, the CDR3 gives the full variable domain: DTGVSQNPRHKITKRGQNVTFRCDPISEHNRLYWYRQTLGQGPEFLTYFQNEAQLEKSRLLSDRFSAERPKGSFSTLEIQRTEQGDSAMYLCASNTGAAGTEAFFGQGTRLTVV.

This clonotype was picked up many times. V usage is TRBV28 and J usage is TRBJ2-7; D is undetermined. Germline lookup yields CDR1 MDHEN and CDR2 SYDVKM. This CDR3 spans 14 amino acids. Trimming cost V 1 base and J 3 bases, with 10 bases left between them. Written as DNA, the CDR3 is TGTGCCAGCAGTTTATCGGGTAGTATCTACGAGCAGTACTTC. Its protein product is CASSLSGSIYEQYF.

In this sample, this clonotype turned up many times. The genes are TRBV6-1 and TRBJ2-3; 7 nucleotides match TRBD1. The CDR3 runs 15 residues. Losses at the gene ends were 5 bases for V and 1 base for J; bases not matched to a gene: 6. Per the germline V gene, CDR1 is MNHNS and CDR2 is SASEGT. The CDR3 DNA follows: TGTGCCAGCAGTCAGAAGCAGGGGGGCACAGATACGCAGTATTTT. Translated, it gives CASSQKQGGTDTQYF.

This clonotype has at least ten counts. V is TRBV19 and J is TRBJ2-5; D perhaps matches TRBD1 (6 bases). CDR1 and CDR2 from the germline V gene are LNHDA and SQIVND (reference sequence). The CDR3 is made up of 13 amino acids. V was pared by 3 bases and J by 3 bases, with 8 bases between. DNA for the CDR3: TGTGCCAGTAGTATGTCAGGGGAAGAGACCCAGTACTTC. It codes for CASSMSGEETQYF.